The 21 T cell receptor beta chains below come from one sample, sequenced in a study of identical twins. TCRdb reprocessed the 5' RACE reads with MiXCR, giving one entry per CDR3 protein. Among around 650,000 distinct CDR3 sequences listed, roughly 7.2% were seen once. This same sample was also part of a study on yellow fever vaccine responses in identical twins.

Sequencing input: PBMCs. The receptor set was obtained from a woman between 18 and 29 years old in good health.

The chain is built from TRBV5-1 and TRBJ2-2; 9 positions agree with TRBD1. Germline CDR1 SGHRS, CDR2 YFSETQ. The trim removed 4 bases at V and 4 bases at J, leaving 14 bases unmatched. This CDR3 is built from 18 residues. CDR3 protein: CASSIRSTGGAGTGELFF. CDR3 DNA sequence: TGCGCCAGCAGCATACGATCCACAGGGGGCGCGGGCACCGGGGAGCTGTTTTTT.

This clonotype has just a few counts. The chain joins TRBV4-1 to TRBJ2-6; 11 bases align to TRBD1. V lost 4 bases, J lost 1 base, and 6 bases stayed unmatched. Germline loops: CDR1 MGHRA, CDR2 YSYEKL. CDR3 length: 18 amino acids. CDR3 region: CASSRTGTGGSGANVLTF. The CDR3 DNA reads as TGCGCCAGCAGCCGAACCGGGACAGGGGGATCTGGGGCCAACGTCCTGACTTTC.

In this sample, this clonotype turned up many times. This chain uses TRBV29-1 with TRBJ2-2; D is unclear. This CDR3 has 12 amino acids. Germline V gives CDR1 SQVTM, CDR2 ANQGSEA. The V end was cut by 6 bases, the J end by 5 bases, with 10 bases between. Written as DNA, the CDR3 is TGCAGCGTCCACAGTTGGACCGGGGAGCTGTTTTTT. Protein product: CSVHSWTGELFF.

This clonotype appeared a few times. The rearrangement joins TRBV12-3 or TRBV12-4 to TRBJ1-5; D perhaps matches TRBD1 (5 bases). The V and J ends lost 5 bases and 9 bases respectively, with 17 bases between them. This CDR3 is 14 amino acids long. The CDR3 DNA sequence: TGTGCCAGCAGTCTTAACCAGGGCGGTATGCCCCAGCATTTT. Its translation: CASSLNQGGMPQHF.

In its sample, this clonotype was seen a few times. This chain links TRBV18 with TRBJ2-7; 7 bases line up with TRBD1. After removal of 1 base from V and 3 bases from J, the junction contained 3 bases not matched to a gene. The CDR3 has 14 amino acids. Germline loops: CDR1 KGHSH, CDR2 LQKENI. The CDR3 bases are TGTGCCAGCTCACCACGGGGACAGTACTACGAGCAGTACTTC. Translated: CASSPRGQYYEQYF.

This clonotype was recorded a few times. This chain connects TRBV18 to TRBJ2-7, with TRBD1 identical over 7 bases. J gave up 5 bases and V 3 bases, and 4 bases lay outside the gene matches. Germline CDR1 and CDR2: KGHSH and LQKENI. The CDR3 sequence is 13 residues long. The CDR3 DNA follows: TGTGCCAGCTCACCGACAGGGACCGACGAGCAGTACGTC. Translating it yields CASSPTGTDEQYV.

This clonotype has a count of ten or more. This rearrangement joins TRBV10-3 to TRBJ2-5; D unclear. The CDR3 contains 16 residues. CDR1 is ENHRY and CDR2 is SYGVKD in the germline V gene. The V end was cut by 0 bases, the J end by 0 bases, with 11 bases between. DNA of the CDR3: TGTGCCATCAGTGAGTCTCTTTCCCTTAACCAAGAGACCCAGTACTTC. This translates into CAISESLSLNQETQYF.

This clonotype was recorded many times. V is TRBV6-1 and J is TRBJ2-5; TRBD1 matches 8 bases. V trimming: 7 bases; J trimming: 1 base; junction bases outside the gene matches: 14. The germline CDR1 and CDR2 sequences are MNHNS and SASEGT. The CDR3 sequence is 17 residues long. The CDR3 DNA is TGTGCCAGCATGTCCCAGGGGGCGGGATTGTCCCAAGAGACCCAGTACTTC. Protein sequence: CASMSQGAGLSQETQYF.

The chain couples TRBV2 to TRBJ2-3, with D possibly being TRBD2 (7 bases). The ends were cut back, 5 bases at V and 3 bases at J, with 18 bases in the middle. The V gene's germline CDR1 is SNHLY and CDR2 FYNNEI. This CDR3 has 16 residues. The CDR3 coding sequence is TGTGCCAGCAGTTACCTCGGGGGGCCCAAAACAGATACGCAGTATTTT. Its translation: CASSYLGGPKTDTQYF.

Only a few counts were recorded for this clonotype. The chain joins TRBV5-1 to TRBJ1-2; 7 nucleotides match TRBD1. CDR1 and CDR2 from the germline V gene are SGHRS and YFSETQ. Trimming removed 0 bases from V and 8 bases from J; junction bases left unmatched: 7. This CDR3 spans 14 amino acids. The CDR3 protein is CASSLAPQGQGYTF. The CDR3 DNA sequence: TGCGCCAGCAGCTTGGCGCCACAGGGGCAAGGCTACACCTTC.

V gene TRBV11-2 combines with J gene TRBJ2-2, with D possibly called TRBD1 or TRBD2 (5 bases each). V was clipped by 5 bases and J by 5 bases, with 33 bases between them. The germline CDR1 and CDR2 sequences are SGHAT and FQNNGV. There are 21 residues in the CDR3. CDR3 sequence: CASSPLPRGWGRGYYTGELFF. CDR3 in DNA: TGTGCCAGCAGCCCACTTCCCCGGGGTTGGGGAAGGGGTTATTATACCGGGGAGCTGTTTTTT.

This clonotype was seen only a few times. The gene calls are TRBV12-3 or TRBV12-4 and TRBJ2-7, with a tentative D call TRBD2 (7 bases). The CDR3 extends over 15 amino acids. V lost 3 bases, J lost 5 bases, and 17 bases lay in between. The CDR3 sequence is CASSFGRGPVDEQYF. DNA of the CDR3: TGTGCCAGCAGTTTTGGGCGGGGGCCTGTGGACGAGCAGTACTTC.

Only a few counts were recorded for this clonotype. The chain is built from TRBV5-1 and TRBJ2-1; D perhaps matches TRBD1 (5 bases). Germline lookup yields CDR1 SGHRS and CDR2 YFSETQ. The V end was cut by 4 bases, the J end by 1 base, with 15 bases between. The CDR3 has 16 residues. CDR3 in DNA: TGCGCCAGCAGCACTACAGGTTTAGTGTCCTACAATGAGCAGTTCTTC. It translates to CASSTTGLVSYNEQFF. Filled out from reference TRBV5-1 and TRBJ2-1, the complete variable domain reads KAGVTQTPRYLIKTRGQQVTLSCSPISGHRSVSWYQQTPGQGLQFLFEYFSETQRNKGNFPGRFSGRQFSNSRSEMNVSTLELGDSALYLCASSTTGLVSYNEQFFGPGTRLTVL.

The table lists this clonotype with a few counts. CDR3 nucleotide sequence: TGTGCCAGCAGCTTAAATCCGGCTAGCGGCTACAATGAGCAGTTCTTC. Translating it yields CASSLNPASGYNEQFF. V gene TRBV7-6 combines with J gene TRBJ2-1; 7 bases line up with TRBD2. J gave up 3 bases and V 2 bases, and 7 bases lay outside the gene matches. From germline, CDR1 is SGHVS and CDR2 FNYEAQ. The CDR3 is 16 residues long.

This clonotype was counted many times. The V and J genes are TRBV25-1 and TRBJ2-2, with D perhaps matching TRBD1 or TRBD2 (5 bases each). Germline lookup yields CDR1 MGHDK and CDR2 SYGVNS. The CDR3 totals 18 residues. The V end lost 1 base, the J end lost 4 bases, and 19 bases lay between the germline ends. The CDR3 sequence is CASSESNPGPKSTGELFF. The CDR3 DNA reads as TGTGCCAGCAGTGAATCAAACCCGGGACCAAAAAGCACCGGGGAGCTGTTTTTT.

This clonotype was picked up many times. The chain couples TRBV7-9 to TRBJ2-2; perhaps TRBD2 as D (7 bases). This CDR3 contains 15 residues. CDR1 is SEHNR and CDR2 is FQNEAQ in the germline V gene (reference sequence). Trimming took 5 bases from V and 4 from J, leaving 14 bases between them. The chain's CDR3 is CASSVTGGPTGELFF. The CDR3, as DNA: TGTGCCAGCAGCGTAACGGGGGGCCCCACCGGGGAGCTGTTTTTT.

This clonotype was detected a few times. This chain joins TRBV24-1 and TRBJ2-1; 7 bases line up with TRBD2. The V and J ends lost 10 bases and 5 bases, in that order; junction bases with no gene match: 7. Germline-derived CDR1 and CDR2 are KGHDR and SFDVKD. The CDR3 runs to 13 residues. The CDR3 coding sequence is TGTGCCACAGGACCGGGACTACACAATGAGCAGTTCTTC. Amino acids: CATGPGLHNEQFF.

The CDR3 bases are TGTGCCAGCAGTTCCTGGAACACCGGGGAGCTGTTTTTT. Protein: CASSSWNTGELFF. V is TRBV7-3 and J is TRBJ2-2; D unclear. CDR1 SGHTA and CDR2 FQGTGA come from the germline V gene. The CDR3 has 13 amino acids. V was pared by 6 bases and J by 1 base, with 6 bases between.

The chain carries TRBV6-1 and TRBJ1-5, with D hard to call. The CDR3 length is 14 residues. CDR1 is MNHNS and CDR2 is SASEGT in the germline V gene. V lost 7 bases and J lost 2, with 12 bases in between. The CDR3 protein is CASMAGLGNQPQHF. The CDR3 region has the DNA TGTGCCAGCATGGCGGGGTTGGGCAATCAGCCCCAGCATTTT.

This clonotype was detected ten times or more. The chain recombines TRBV11-2 with TRBJ1-4; D is undetermined. The CDR3 spans 11 residues. CDR1 SGHAT and CDR2 FQNNGV come from the germline V gene. V lost 5 bases, J lost 6 bases, and 4 bases lay in between. In DNA form, the CDR3 reads TGTGCCAGCAGCACTTATGAAAAACTGTTTTTT. Protein: CASSTYEKLFF.

This clonotype has a count of ten or more. The CDR3 is CASSFPGLETQYF. The CDR3 coding sequence is TGTGCCAGCAGCTTCCCAGGGTTGGAGACCCAGTACTTC. This sequence joins TRBV11-2 and TRBJ2-5, with D possibly TRBD1 on 5 matching bases. The length of the CDR3 is 13 residues. CDR1 and CDR2 from the germline V gene are SGHAT and FQNNGV. The germline V and J ends were trimmed by 3 bases and 5 bases, with 10 bases remaining between them.